One and the same sample provided the 23 T cell receptor beta chains below, sequenced in a study of response to subunit inactivated influenza vaccine. MiXCR, run by TCRdb on the RT-PCR reads, gives a single entry per CDR3 protein. The data contain 800,000 to 1,000,000 distinct CDR3 sequences, approximately 22% of them singletons. This specimen was PBMCs from blood, taken about 5 days after vaccination. The receptors here all came from a man aged 45 to 65 who received an inactivated influenza vaccine.

This clonotype showed up just a few times. J is TRBJ1-3 and V is TRBV2; weak D call: TRBD1 (5 bases). V was clipped by 6 bases and J by 0 bases, with 9 bases between them. The CDR3 runs to 14 residues. CDR1 and CDR2 (germline): SNHLY, FYNNEI. The CDR3 coding sequence is TGTGCCAGCAGCGTCGACAGCTCTGGAAACACCATATATTTT. Residues: CASSVDSSGNTIYF.

In its sample, this clonotype was seen a few times. This chain connects TRBV20-1 to TRBJ2-7, with 8 bases fitting TRBD2. The CDR3 covers 15 residues. V lost 4 bases to trimming and J lost 6 bases; unmatched junction nucleotides: 14. Germline CDR1 is DFQATT and CDR2 is SNEGSKA (reference sequence). The CDR3 nucleotides read TGCAGTGCTAACCCCCCCGGACTAGCTTCGGGCGAGCAGTACTTC. Translation: CSANPPGLASGEQYF.

This clonotype has just a few counts. CDR3 loop: CASGLHLSAATDTQYF. In nucleotides, the CDR3 is TGTGCCAGCGGGCTACACCTGAGTGCGGCGACAGATACGCAGTATTTT. The chain employs TRBV28 and TRBJ2-3; D gene uncertain. The length of the CDR3 is 16 residues. Germline CDR1 is MDHEN and CDR2 is SYDVKM. Between the trimmed V and J ends, which lost 8 bases and 3 bases, there was a span of 21 bases. Drawing the rest from reference TRBV28 and TRBJ2-3, the complete variable domain is DVKVTQSSRYLVKRTGEKVFLECVQDMDHENMFWYRQDPGLGLRLIYFSYDVKMKEKGDIPEGYSVSREKKERFSLILESASTNQTSMYLCASGLHLSAATDTQYFGPGTRLTVL.

This chain uses TRBV24-1 with TRBJ2-2; perhaps TRBD2 as D (6 bases). The CDR3 has 14 amino acids. With 4 bases removed from V and 3 bases from J, the gap between germline ends came to 8 bases. Germline CDR1 KGHDR, CDR2 SFDVKD. DNA of the CDR3: TGTGCCACCAGTGAGGACTACTACACCGGGGAGCTGTTTTTT. This sequence encodes CATSEDYYTGELFF.

The chain uses TRBV12-3 or TRBV12-4 and TRBJ2-3; D is possibly TRBD2 (7 bases). There are 15 residues in the CDR3. Trimming shortened V by 3 bases and J by 3 bases, and 13 bases separated the two germline ends. The DNA for the CDR3 is TGTGCCAGCAGTTTGGGTGGGGGGGCGACAGATACGCAGTATTTT. This codes for CASSLGGGATDTQYF.

This CDR3 is CASSPADRAGQPQHF. The DNA for the CDR3 is TGCGCCAGCAGCCCTGCAGACAGGGCTGGTCAGCCCCAGCATTTT. The chain carries TRBV4-1 and TRBJ1-5; the match to TRBD1 covers 7 bases. This CDR3 region has 15 residues. The V gene's germline CDR1 is MGHRA and CDR2 YSYEKL. V shed 4 bases and J 6 bases; nucleotides not matched to a gene: 9.

The chain joins TRBV6-5 to TRBJ2-7; the match to TRBD2 covers 8 bases. CDR1 and CDR2 from the germline V gene are MNHEY and SVGAGI. V shed 2 bases, J shed 3 bases, and the junction held 12 bases outside the gene matches. The CDR3 length is 17 residues. For the CDR3, the DNA is TGTGCCAGCAGTTACGTCTCCGGGACTAGTTATTACTACGAGCAGTACTTC. It translates to CASSYVSGTSYYYEQYF.

This clonotype was counted between two and nine times. The gene calls are TRBV10-3 and TRBJ2-4; D may be TRBD1 (7 bases). Germline V CDR1 and CDR2: ENHRY, SYGVKD. Trimming shortened V by 5 bases and J by 11 bases, and 31 bases separated the two germline ends. The length of the CDR3 is 18 residues. CDR3 coding DNA: TGTGCCATCAGTCCCGGGGGAGGTGGAGGGGGCCCGATCATGGTTCAGTACTTC. Translation: CAISPGGGGGGPIMVQYF.

The CDR3 spells CASSLGPSLNEQFF. CDR3 DNA sequence: TGTGCCAGCAGCTTAGGCCCTAGCCTTAATGAGCAGTTCTTC. This chain joins TRBV7-6 and TRBJ2-1; tentatively, D is TRBD2 (5 bases). V was cut by 1 base and J by 7 bases, with 11 bases left in between. Germline V gene data show CDR1 as SGHVS and CDR2 as FNYEAQ. The CDR3 contains 14 residues.

The rearrangement links TRBV25-1 to TRBJ2-3, with TRBD2 as a possible D gene (5 bases). The V and J ends lost 3 bases and 0 bases respectively, with 19 bases between them. CDR1 and CDR2 from the germline V gene are MGHDK and SYGVNS. This CDR3 region has 18 residues. DNA of the CDR3: TGTGCCAGCAGTGACAGTGGATGGGTGGACTCTAGCACAGATACGCAGTATTTT. It yields the protein CASSDSGWVDSSTDTQYF.

This clonotype was counted a few times. This chain links TRBV7-2 with TRBJ2-1; possible D gene TRBD2, 5 bases. Trimming removed 4 bases from V and 8 bases from J, with 12 bases in between. Germline V gives CDR1 SGHTA, CDR2 FQGNSA. The CDR3 consists of 13 residues. CDR3 sequence (DNA): TGTGCCAGCAGCTGGTCCCGTAGCGATGAGCAGTTCTTC. Its translation: CASSWSRSDEQFF. Together with reference TRBV7-2 and TRBJ2-1, the CDR3 gives the full variable domain: GAGVSQSPSNKVTEKGKDVELRCDPISGHTALYWYRQSLGQGLEFLIYFQGNSAPDKSGLPSDRFSAERTGGSVSTLTIQRTQQEDSAVYLCASSWSRSDEQFFGPGTRLTVL.

DNA of the CDR3: TGTGCCAGCAAACCTAAGGCAGGAGGCACTGAAGCTTTCTTT. This encodes CASKPKAGGTEAFF. The chain carries TRBV6-1 and TRBJ1-1; D remains unclear. The CDR3 runs to 14 residues. Trimming left V 7 bases short and J 4 bases short, with 16 bases between. CDR1 MNHNS and CDR2 SASEGT come from the germline V gene.

This chain uses TRBV28 with TRBJ2-2; maybe TRBD2 (6 bases). Germline V gives CDR1 MDHEN, CDR2 SYDVKM. V lost 2 bases, J lost 5 bases, and 12 bases lay in between. CDR3 length: 15 residues. CDR3 residues: CASSLRASATGELFF. DNA of the CDR3: TGTGCCAGCAGTTTACGGGCTAGCGCGACCGGGGAGCTGTTTTTT.

The gene calls are TRBV11-1 and TRBJ2-4; 13 nucleotides match TRBD2. Germline V gene data show CDR1 as SGHAT and CDR2 as FQDESV (reference sequence). Trimming at V came to 5 bases and at J to 4 bases, leaving 14 bases not matched to a gene. The CDR3 covers 19 residues. As DNA, the CDR3 is TGTGCCAGCAGCCCGGATTGGACTAGCGGGGGCCACCCTAAAAACATTCAGTACTTC. It specifies CASSPDWTSGGHPKNIQYF.

This clonotype was observed a handful of times. The chain links TRBV20-1 to TRBJ1-4, with TRBD1 as a possible D gene (5 bases). The CDR3 is 12 amino acids. The germline CDR1 and CDR2 sequences are DFQATT and SNEGSKA (reference sequence). Trimming removed 6 bases from V and 7 bases from J, with 12 bases in between. The CDR3 nucleotides read TGCAGTGCGGGAGGGACGGTTGAAAAACTGTTTTTT. It specifies CSAGGTVEKLFF.

This chain links TRBV20-1 with TRBJ2-3, with a tentative D call TRBD2 (7 bases). Germline assignment: CDR1 DFQATT and CDR2 SNEGSKA (reference sequence). V lost 6 bases and J lost 1, with 14 bases in between. This CDR3 has 14 residues. The CDR3 protein is CSATRGGGTDTQYF. In DNA form, the CDR3 reads TGCAGTGCGACCAGGGGAGGGGGCACAGATACGCAGTATTTT.

The chain combines TRBV6-2 or TRBV6-3 with TRBJ1-1, with 9 bases aligning to TRBD1. CDR3 length: 15 amino acids. V gave up 6 bases and J gave up 3 bases; unmatched junction bases: 8. From germline, CDR1 is MNHEY and CDR2 SVGEGT. CDR3 sequence reads: CASSNTGGWDTEAFF. In nucleotides, the CDR3 is TGTGCCAGCAGCAACACAGGGGGCTGGGACACTGAAGCTTTCTTT.

The V gene is TRBV5-5, the J gene TRBJ2-1; tentatively, D is TRBD1 (6 bases). From germline, CDR1 is SGHKS and CDR2 YYEKEE (reference sequence). Between the trimmed V and J ends, which lost 0 bases and 5 bases, there was a span of 9 bases. The CDR3 totals 14 residues. The CDR3 protein is CASSLVNRDNEQFF. CDR3 DNA: TGTGCCAGCAGCTTGGTGAACAGGGACAATGAGCAGTTCTTC.

The genes are TRBV5-1 and TRBJ2-7, with a possible D match to TRBD2 (5 bases). The CDR3 consists of 15 residues. The V gene's germline CDR1 is SGHRS and CDR2 YFSETQ. Trimming left V 0 bases short and J 6 bases short, with 16 bases between. The CDR3 DNA is TGCGCCAGCAGCTTGGGGGTCCGGGGTCCCGCCGAGCAGTACTTC. Protein sequence: CASSLGVRGPAEQYF.

This clonotype was seen more than once but under ten times. The V and J genes are TRBV12-3 or TRBV12-4 and TRBJ1-1, with D maybe TRBD1 (5 bases). Trimming cost V 11 bases and J 1 base, with 14 bases left between them. This CDR3 comprises 13 residues. CDR3 residues: CAGRDSGNTEAFF. Written as DNA, the CDR3 is TGTGCCGGAAGGGACTCTGGGAACACTGAAGCTTTCTTT.

The rearrangement joins TRBV24-1 to TRBJ2-3, with a tentative D call TRBD1 (6 bases). Germline values: CDR1 KGHDR, CDR2 SFDVKD. V was trimmed by 3 bases and J by 6 bases, leaving 12 bases between them. The CDR3 is made up of 14 amino acids. In DNA, the CDR3 is TGTGCCACCAGTGATATGACAGGATCTGATACGCAGTATTTT. Protein sequence: CATSDMTGSDTQYF.

The chain combines TRBV7-2 with TRBJ1-2, with D hard to call. V lost 7 bases, J lost 6 bases, and 18 bases lay in between. Germline CDR1 reads SGHTA; CDR2 reads FQGNSA. The CDR3 is 14 amino acids. This chain's CDR3 is CASTTTISGDGYTF. The CDR3 DNA is TGTGCCAGCACCACTACCATCAGCGGGGATGGCTACACCTTC. Based on the CDR3 plus reference TRBV7-2 and TRBJ1-2, the full variable domain is GAGVSQSPSNKVTEKGKDVELRCDPISGHTALYWYRQSLGQGLEFLIYFQGNSAPDKSGLPSDRFSAERTGGSVSTLTIQRTQQEDSAVYLCASTTTISGDGYTFGSGTRLTVV.

This clonotype was observed many times. The chain is built from TRBV7-2 and TRBJ1-2; D ambiguous. From germline, CDR1 is SGHTA and CDR2 FQGNSA. The ends were cut back, 3 bases at V and 3 bases at J, with 8 bases in the middle. The CDR3 length is 13 residues. CDR3 nucleotide sequence: TGTGCCAGCAGCTTTGGAGGACACTATGGCTACACCTTC. Translation: CASSFGGHYGYTF.